The entry that follows covers one T cell receptor beta chain sequence. Which antigen it targets is not known. The record has no base qualities; no much larger clone is one base away. The study profiled bulk TCR beta-chain repertoires in matched peripheral blood, tumor and adjacent normal breast tissue taken from roughly 17 patients with early-stage breast cancer. Before surgery, roughly 4.5-11 mL of whole blood was collected into EDTA tubes and then processed within 2 hours. Ficoll-Paque centrifugation in SepMate-50 tubes was used to isolate peripheral blood mononuclear cells. For storage in liquid nitrogen, PBMCs were cryopreserved as aliquots of about 1.9 to 4 million cells in around 90% FBS with about 10% DMSO. The Qiagen AllPrep DNA/RNA Mini kit was used for genomic DNA extraction. Two independent genomic DNA replicates were amplified for each sample, with around 0.5 ug used for blood and around 1.5 ug for tumor or normal breast. Following the manufacturer's instructions, the ImmunoSeq Intro kit was used to carry out TCRB sequencing on genomic DNA. Multiplex PCR ran 25 to 35 cycles with proprietary primers and spike-in control sequences for absolute quantification. Single-end 150-bp reads were used to sequence an 87-bp fragment spanning the CDR3 plus the flanking V and J genes. Each lane of an Illumina MiSeq using version 3.0 chemistry carried seven multiplexed samples, with two replicates per sample. On the study's bioinformatics: Raw data were processed by the vendor's proprietary pipeline, with both replicates merged into one result per sample. To define clonotypes, the study grouped productive rearrangements that shared the V-gene family, CDR3 amino acid sequence and J-gene segment. To compute clonality, the normalized Shannon entropy (Pielou evenness) of TCRB abundances was subtracted from 1. To estimate T cell density, the total number of templates was divided by the number of input cells, which was inferred from the amount of DNA input. Recon, run with its default parameters, was used to estimate overall repertoire diversity and clonality. A clonotype was considered tumor-enriched if its abundance in tumor exceeded 0.1% and was at least 32-fold higher than its abundance in normal breast. TCRdb took this table from immuneACCESS and kept in-frame rearrangements with V and J called. Such tables lack part of the clones; where checked against another copy, unresolved V genes explain under half of the gap, and the rest is unexplained. Clone size and V and J calls were adopted from that table, with D and trimming inferred from the DNA. Counted in this sample were over 25,000 clones; less than 85% of them appeared once. The ten most abundant clones make up approximately 11% of the sample.

The CDR3, cysteine through phenylalanine, is 14 amino acids long. The kept DNA is CDR3 alone, 42 bases in frame from the first base. CDR1 and CDR2, per the germline V gene (reference sequence), are MNHEY and SMNVEV. Trimming removed 3 bases from V and 7 bases from J; the gene matches leave 9 bases unexplained. The data were taken from a study of early stage breast cancer tumors (dated by TCRdb to about 2017). Context from the whole study: Of the 15 to 20 invasive breast tumors, 12 to 13 were found to be estrogen receptor-positive, progesterone receptor-positive and HER2-negative. On average, each sample had approximately 9.2-fold read coverage. Of the roughly 12 ER+/PR+/HER2- tumors, eight were classified as invasive ductal carcinomas and four as invasive lobular carcinomas. The samples as a whole yielded a few million detected templates, corresponding to 1,100,000 or so unique clonotypes.

Paper-wide results and their limitations: Compared with adjacent normal breast tissue, tumors had higher clonality and around 2.5-fold greater T cell density. Repertoires from blood resembled normal breast more closely than tumor, and using blood as a reference for each tissue separated tumor from normal in 14 of 16 patients. Analysis by tumor subtype was prevented by the small cohort size. Chain pairing and functional markers such as CD4, CD8 and FOXP3 were not captured by bulk genomic DNA sequencing of unsorted cells. Enriched TCRB sequences shared across patients were found to be mostly commonly generated sequences that were unlikely to play an important role in the tumor microenvironment.

In this chain, TRBV27 is recombined with TRBJ2-7, with 7 middle bases fitting TRBD2. Sequencing was performed on blood. This sequence was found in a person between 60 and 70 years old with breast cancer. The nucleotide sequence is TGTGCCAGCAGTTTTGGCGGGAGCCCCTCTGAGCAGTACTTC. This codes for CASSFGGSPSEQYF.